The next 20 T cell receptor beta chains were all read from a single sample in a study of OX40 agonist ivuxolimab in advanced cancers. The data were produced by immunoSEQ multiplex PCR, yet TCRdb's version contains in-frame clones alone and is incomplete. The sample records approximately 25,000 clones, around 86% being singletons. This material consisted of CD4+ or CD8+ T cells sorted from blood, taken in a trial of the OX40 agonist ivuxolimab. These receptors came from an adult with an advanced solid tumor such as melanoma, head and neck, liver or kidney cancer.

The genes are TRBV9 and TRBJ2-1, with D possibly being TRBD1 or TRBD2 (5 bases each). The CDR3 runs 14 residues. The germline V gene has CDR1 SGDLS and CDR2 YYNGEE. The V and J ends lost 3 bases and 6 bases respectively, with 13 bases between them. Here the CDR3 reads CASSAGTLSNEQFF. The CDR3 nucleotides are TGTGCCAGCAGCGCCGGGACCCTCTCCAATGAGCAGTTCTTC.

The CDR3: CASSDSRATEAFF. As DNA, the CDR3 is TGTGCCAGCAGTGACTCGCGGGCAACCGAAGCTTTCTTT. V usage is TRBV6-4 and J usage is TRBJ1-1; D ambiguous. V lost 0 bases, J lost 8 bases, and 10 bases lay in between. CDR3 length: 13 amino acids. From germline, CDR1 is MRHNA and CDR2 SNTAGT.

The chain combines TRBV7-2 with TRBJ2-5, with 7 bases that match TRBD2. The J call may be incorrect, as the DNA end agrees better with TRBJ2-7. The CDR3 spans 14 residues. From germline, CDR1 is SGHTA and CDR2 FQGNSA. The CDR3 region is CASSYGTNSYEQYF. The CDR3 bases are TGTGCCAGCAGCTACGGGACTAACTCCTACGAGCAGTACTTC.

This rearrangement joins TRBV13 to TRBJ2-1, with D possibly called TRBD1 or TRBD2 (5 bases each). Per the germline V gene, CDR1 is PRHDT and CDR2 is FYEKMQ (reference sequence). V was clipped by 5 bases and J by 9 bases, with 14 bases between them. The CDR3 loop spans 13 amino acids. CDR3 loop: CASSLTGATEQFF. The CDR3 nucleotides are TGTGCCAGCAGCCTCACCGGGGCTACTGAGCAGTTCTTC.

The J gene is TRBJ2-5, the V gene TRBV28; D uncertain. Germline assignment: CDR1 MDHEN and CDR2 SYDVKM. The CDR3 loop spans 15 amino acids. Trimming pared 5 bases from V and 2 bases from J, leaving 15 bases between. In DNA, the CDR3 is TGTGCCAGCAGTCGTGAAAAGCTTAGTCAAGAGACCCAGTACTTC. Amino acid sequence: CASSREKLSQETQYF.

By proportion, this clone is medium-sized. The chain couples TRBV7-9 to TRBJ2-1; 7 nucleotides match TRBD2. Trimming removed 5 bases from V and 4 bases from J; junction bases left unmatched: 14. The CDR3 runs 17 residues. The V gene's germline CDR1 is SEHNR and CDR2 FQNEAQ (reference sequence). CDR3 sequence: CASSAGGEASGYNEQFF. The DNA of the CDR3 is TGTGCCAGCAGCGCCGGAGGTGAGGCTAGCGGTTACAATGAGCAGTTCTTC.

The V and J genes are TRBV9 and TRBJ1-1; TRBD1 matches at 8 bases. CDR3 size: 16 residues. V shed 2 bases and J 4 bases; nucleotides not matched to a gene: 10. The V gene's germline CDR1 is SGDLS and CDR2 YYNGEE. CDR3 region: CASSVAQGAWGTEAFF. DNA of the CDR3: TGTGCCAGCAGCGTCGCCCAGGGGGCCTGGGGCACTGAAGCTTTCTTT.

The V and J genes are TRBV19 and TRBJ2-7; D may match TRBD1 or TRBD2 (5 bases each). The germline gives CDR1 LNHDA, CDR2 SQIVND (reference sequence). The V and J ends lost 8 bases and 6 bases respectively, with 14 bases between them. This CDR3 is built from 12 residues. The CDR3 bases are TGTGCCAGTCTGGGGACCGATCGCGAGCAGTACTTC. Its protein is CASLGTDREQYF.

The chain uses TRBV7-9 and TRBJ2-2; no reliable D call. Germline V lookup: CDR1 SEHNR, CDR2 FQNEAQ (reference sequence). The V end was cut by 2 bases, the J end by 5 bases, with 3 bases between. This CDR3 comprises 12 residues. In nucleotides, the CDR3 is TGTGCCAGCAGCTTATTTACCGGGGAGCTGTTTTTT. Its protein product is CASSLFTGELFF.

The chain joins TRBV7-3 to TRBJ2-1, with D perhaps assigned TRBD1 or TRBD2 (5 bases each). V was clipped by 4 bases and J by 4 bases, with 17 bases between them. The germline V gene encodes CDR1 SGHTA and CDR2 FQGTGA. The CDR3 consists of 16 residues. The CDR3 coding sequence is TGTGCCAGCAGCTGGACCGGGACGGAGCTTTACAATGAGCAGTTCTTC. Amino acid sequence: CASSWTGTELYNEQFF.

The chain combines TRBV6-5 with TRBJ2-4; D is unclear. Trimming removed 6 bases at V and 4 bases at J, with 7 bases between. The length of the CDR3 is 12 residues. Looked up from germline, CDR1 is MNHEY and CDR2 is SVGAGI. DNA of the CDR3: TGTGCCAGCAGCTCCGCAAAAAACATTCAGTACTTC. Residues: CASSSAKNIQYF.

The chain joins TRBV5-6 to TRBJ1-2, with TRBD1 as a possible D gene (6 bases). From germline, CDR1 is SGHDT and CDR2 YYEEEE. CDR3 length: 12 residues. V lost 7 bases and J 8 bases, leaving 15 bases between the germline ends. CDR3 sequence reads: CASDLLGGGYTF. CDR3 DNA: TGTGCCAGCGATCTATTGGGGGGCGGCTACACCTTC.

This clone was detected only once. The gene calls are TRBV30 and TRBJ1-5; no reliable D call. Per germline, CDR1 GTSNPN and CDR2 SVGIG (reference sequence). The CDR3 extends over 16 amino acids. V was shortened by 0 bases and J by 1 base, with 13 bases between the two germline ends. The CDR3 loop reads CAWSVGVGVSNQPQHF. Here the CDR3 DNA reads TGTGCCTGGAGTGTAGGTGTTGGGGTGAGCAATCAGCCCCAGCATTTT.

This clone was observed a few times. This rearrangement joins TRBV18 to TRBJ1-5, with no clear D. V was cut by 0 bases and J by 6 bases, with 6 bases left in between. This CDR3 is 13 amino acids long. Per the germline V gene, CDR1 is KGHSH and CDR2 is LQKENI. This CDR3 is CASSPPGIQPQHF. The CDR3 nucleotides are TGTGCCAGCTCACCACCGGGTATTCAGCCCCAGCATTTT.

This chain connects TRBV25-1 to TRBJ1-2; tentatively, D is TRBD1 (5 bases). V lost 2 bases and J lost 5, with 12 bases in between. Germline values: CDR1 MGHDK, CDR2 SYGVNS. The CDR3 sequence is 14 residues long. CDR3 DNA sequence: TGTGCCAGCAGTGAAAGTTACAGGAAATATGGCTACACCTTC. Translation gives CASSESYRKYGYTF.

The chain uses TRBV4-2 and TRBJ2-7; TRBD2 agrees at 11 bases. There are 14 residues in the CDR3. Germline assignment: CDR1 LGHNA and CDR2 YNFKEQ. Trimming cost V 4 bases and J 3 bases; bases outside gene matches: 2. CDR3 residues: CASSPTSGDYEQYF. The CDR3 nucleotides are TGTGCCAGCAGCCCGACTAGCGGGGACTACGAGCAGTACTTC.

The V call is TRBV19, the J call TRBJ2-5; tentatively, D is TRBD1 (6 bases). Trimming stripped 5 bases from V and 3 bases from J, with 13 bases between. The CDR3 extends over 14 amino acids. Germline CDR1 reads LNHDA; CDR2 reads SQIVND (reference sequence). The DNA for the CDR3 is TGTGCCAGTAGTCTCAGGGCAGGGGAAGAGACCCAGTACTTC. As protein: CASSLRAGEETQYF. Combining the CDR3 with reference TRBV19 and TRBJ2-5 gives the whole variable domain DGGITQSPKYLFRKEGQNVTLSCEQNLNHDAMYWYRQDPGQGLRLIYYSQIVNDFQKGDIAEGYSVSREKKESFPLTVTSAQKNPTAFYLCASSLRAGEETQYFGPGTRLLVL.

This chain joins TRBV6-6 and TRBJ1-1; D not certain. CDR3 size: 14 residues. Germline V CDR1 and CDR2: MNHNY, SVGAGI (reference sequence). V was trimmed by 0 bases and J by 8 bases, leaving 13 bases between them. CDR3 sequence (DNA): TGTGCCAGCAGTTACTCGTGGGGTTCTAAAGAAGCTTTCTTT. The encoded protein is CASSYSWGSKEAFF.

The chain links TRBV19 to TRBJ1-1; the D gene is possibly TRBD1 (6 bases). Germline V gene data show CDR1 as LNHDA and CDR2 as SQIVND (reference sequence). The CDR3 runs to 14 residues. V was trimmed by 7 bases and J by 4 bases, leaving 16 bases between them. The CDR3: CASTWGGPGTEAFF. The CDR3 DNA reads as TGTGCCAGTACGTGGGGGGGGCCGGGCACTGAAGCTTTCTTT.

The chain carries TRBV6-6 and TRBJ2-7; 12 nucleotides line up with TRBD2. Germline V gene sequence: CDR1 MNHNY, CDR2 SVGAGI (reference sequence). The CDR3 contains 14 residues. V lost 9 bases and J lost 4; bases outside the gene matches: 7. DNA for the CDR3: TGTGCCAGTGTAAGACTAGCGGGGGCTTACGAGCAGTACTTC. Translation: CASVRLAGAYEQYF.